This T cell receptor beta chain was found in a study of T cell responses to AZD1222 COVID-19 vaccine. Overall study findings and caveats: None of the repertoires were sampled until the peak T cell response had passed. Only 6 or 7 AZD1222 recipients tested seropositive at baseline. Spike-specific TCR breadth rose after two AZD1222 doses, and depth rose as well.

CDR3 size: 16 residues. CDR1 and CDR2 from the germline V gene are MDHEN and SYDVKM. V shed 0 bases, J shed 1 base, and the junction held 3 bases outside the gene matches. Method: immunoSEQ multiplex PCR; TCRdb's copy keeps in-frame clones and lacks some. This table holds some 150,000 clones, about 82% found once. As regards this clone: Its antigen is not known.

J is TRBJ1-5 and V is TRBV28; TRBD1 matches 7 bases. This TCR was sampled from an adult who received the MenACWY meningococcal vaccine as a control. The sample in question was peripheral blood, obtained 28 days after the second dose of the MenACWY control vaccine. DNA of the CDR3: TGTGCCAGCAGTTTATGGACAGGGAACAGCAATCAGCCCCAGCATTTT. The encoded protein is CASSLWTGNSNQPQHF.